Below, one T cell receptor (beta chain) is given with its context. This clone showed up just a few times. Its antigen is currently not known. No base quality information exists; no much larger clone differs at one position. This sample was included in a study of blood T cell repertoires in COVID-19 (TCRdb year 2020). A note on the overall study: The collaborator samples originated in the United States, Italy and Spain and spanned the acute and convalescent phases of COVID-19. The prospective study material was composed of cDNA or gDNA derived from T cells, B-cell-depleted T cells, or PBMCs. Subjects who had been exposed to COVID-19, were actively infected with it, or had recovered from it provided the deeply sampled blood TCRbeta repertoires that made up the dataset. The repertoires were made available in a free public database intended to serve as a resource for research on the immune response to SARS-CoV-2. The samples were drawn from two sources: the first 160 participants of the ongoing ImmuneRACE study, and about 1,300 subjects contributed by 6 global collaborators. The sample metadata nearly always contained a de-identified subject ID, COVID-19 status, age in years and sex. Where available, HLA class I and class II types were taken from metadata supplied by the sample provider and were not determined by assay-based typing.

The paper's findings and limits, for the study overall: Clinical and demographic metadata were provided uncurated, with the amount varying by source and participant.

The V end loses 2 bases and the J end loses 6 bases, and a stretch of 13 bases separates them. CDR1 and CDR2 are drawn from the germline V gene: SNHLY, FYNNEI. Measured from the cysteine to the phenylalanine, the CDR3 is 14 residues long. Kept here is only the CDR3 DNA, which spans 42 bases and is read in frame from base 1. TCRbeta CDR3 regions were amplified from genomic DNA by means of the immunoSEQ Assay, a bias-controlled multiplex PCR. In the authors' own workflow: Within the assay, amplification of reference gene primers was used to estimate how many nucleated cells each sample contained. Sequence reads were collapsed and filtered to measure the absolute abundance of every unique TCRbeta CDR3 rearrangement. For each sample, productive Simpson clonality was calculated as the square root of Simpson's diversity index over productive rearrangements. In its TCRdb copy, this immuneACCESS table keeps in-frame sequences only and misses some clones. Where compared with another copy, unresolved V genes explain less than half of these, and the others have no known cause. That table furnishes V, J and clone size, whereas the DNA furnished D and trimming. The table for this sample lists more than 150,000 clones; 82% of them were counted only once. The ten top clones hold roughly 9.6% of the sample.

In the prospective study, participants were roughly 18 to 90 years old, resided in approximately 25 geographic areas of the United States, and were enrolled through a virtual design. In the prospective study, cohorts were assigned on the basis of participant-reported clinical history obtained from a screening survey and a study questionnaire. ImmuneRACE Cohort 3 recovered participants were defined by two consecutive negative NP/OP PCR tests, healthcare professional clearance, or symptom resolution. Each participant in the prospective study had whole blood, serum and a nasopharyngeal or oropharyngeal swab collected by mobile phlebotomists. Participants in the prospective study had the option to provide additional blood draws and questionnaires over a roughly 2-month period. Blood samples from the prospective study were shipped frozen or at room temperature prior to DNA extraction.

The clonotype comes from a man between 50 and 59 years old who had recovered from COVID-19. The specimen was PBMCs or T cells enriched from blood (not recorded which). The sequence is built from TRBV2 and TRBJ1-2, with a tentative D gene TRBD1 over 5 matching bases. The DNA is as follows: TGTGCCAGCAGTGAAAGTCCCAGGGTGGATGGCTACACCTTC. Its protein product is CASSESPRVDGYTF.